This entry describes one T cell receptor (beta chain). Its specificity is not known. These data come from a study of T cell responses to AZD1222 COVID-19 vaccine. Study as a whole: Analyses pooled second doses at about 4 or about 12 weeks.

V gave up 8 bases and J gave up 5 bases, with 9 bases separating them. This CDR3 contains 11 residues. TCRdb's table, derived via immunoSEQ multiplex PCR, lists solely in-frame clones and lacks some. The sample contains more than 95,000 clones, about 87% of which appear only once. Findings and caveats of the study: Nearly half of spike-specific TCRs reportedly target variant regions that are unmutated in the B.1.351 and B.1.1.7 variants. Mostly white British, mostly female donors; authors suggested clonal diversity may be underestimated. At baseline, seropositivity was found in only 5 to 7 AZD1222 recipients.

The specimen comprised peripheral blood, sampled on day 0 of AZD1222 vaccination. The chain combines TRBV12-3 or TRBV12-4 with TRBJ1-1; D uncertain. The sequence was obtained from an adult in good health. The CDR3 DNA is TGTGCCAGCCCTGGTGGGACTGAAGCTTTCTTT. Translating gives CASPGGTEAFF.